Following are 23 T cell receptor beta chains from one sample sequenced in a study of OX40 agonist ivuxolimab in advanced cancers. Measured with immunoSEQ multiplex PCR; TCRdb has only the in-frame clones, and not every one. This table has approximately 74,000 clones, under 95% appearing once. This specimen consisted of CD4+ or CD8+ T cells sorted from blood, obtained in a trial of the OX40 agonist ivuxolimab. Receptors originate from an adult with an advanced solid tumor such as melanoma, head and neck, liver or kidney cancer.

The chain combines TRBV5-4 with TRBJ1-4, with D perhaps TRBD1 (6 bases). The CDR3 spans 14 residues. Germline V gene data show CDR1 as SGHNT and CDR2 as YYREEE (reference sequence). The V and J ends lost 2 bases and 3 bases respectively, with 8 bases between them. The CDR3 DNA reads TGTGCCAGCAGCTTCGGACAGTCTAATGAAAAACTGTTTTTT. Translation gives CASSFGQSNEKLFF. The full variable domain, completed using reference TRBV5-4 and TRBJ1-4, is ETGVTQSPTHLIKTRGQQVTLRCSSQSGHNTVSWYQQALGQGPQFIFQYYREEENGRGNFPPRFSGLQFPNYSSELNVNALELDDSALYLCASSFGQSNEKLFFGSGTQLSVL.

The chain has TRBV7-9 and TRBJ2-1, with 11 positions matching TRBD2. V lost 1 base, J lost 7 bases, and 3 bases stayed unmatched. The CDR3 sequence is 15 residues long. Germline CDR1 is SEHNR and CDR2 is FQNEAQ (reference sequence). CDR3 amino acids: CASSLGVAGGNEQFF. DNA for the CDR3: TGTGCCAGCAGCTTAGGCGTAGCGGGAGGGAATGAGCAGTTCTTC.

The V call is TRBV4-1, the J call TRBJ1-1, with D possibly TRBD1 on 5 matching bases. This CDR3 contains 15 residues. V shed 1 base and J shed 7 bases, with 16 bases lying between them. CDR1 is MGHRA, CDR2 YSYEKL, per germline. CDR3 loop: CASSQGWGTEGEAFF. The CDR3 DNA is TGCGCCAGCAGCCAAGGGTGGGGGACCGAAGGTGAAGCTTTCTTT.

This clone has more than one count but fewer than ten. CDR3 bases: TGTGCCAGCAGGGCAGGGGATTACGGCTACACCTTC. Its protein product is CASRAGDYGYTF. The genes are TRBV6-5 and TRBJ1-2, with D possibly matching TRBD1 (6 bases). V was clipped by 6 bases and J by 8 bases, with 13 bases between them. Germline loops: CDR1 MNHEY, CDR2 SVGAGI. The length of the CDR3 is 12 residues.

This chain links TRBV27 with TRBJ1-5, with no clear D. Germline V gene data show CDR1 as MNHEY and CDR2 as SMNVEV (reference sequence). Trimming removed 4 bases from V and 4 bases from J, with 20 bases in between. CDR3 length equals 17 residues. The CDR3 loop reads CASSSRQGLLGNQPQHF. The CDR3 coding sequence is TGTGCCAGCAGTTCCCGACAAGGATTATTGGGGAATCAGCCCCAGCATTTT.

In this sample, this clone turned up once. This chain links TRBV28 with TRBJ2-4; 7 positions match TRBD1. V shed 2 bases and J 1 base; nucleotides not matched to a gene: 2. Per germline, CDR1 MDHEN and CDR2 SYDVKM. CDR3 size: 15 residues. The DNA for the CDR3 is TGTGCCAGCAGTTTAGAGGGGGCGGCCAAAAACATTCAGTACTTC. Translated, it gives CASSLEGAAKNIQYF. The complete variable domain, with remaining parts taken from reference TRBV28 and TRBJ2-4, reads DVKVTQSSRYLVKRTGEKVFLECVQDMDHENMFWYRQDPGLGLRLIYFSYDVKMKEKGDIPEGYSVSREKKERFSLILESASTNQTSMYLCASSLEGAAKNIQYFGAGTRLSVL.

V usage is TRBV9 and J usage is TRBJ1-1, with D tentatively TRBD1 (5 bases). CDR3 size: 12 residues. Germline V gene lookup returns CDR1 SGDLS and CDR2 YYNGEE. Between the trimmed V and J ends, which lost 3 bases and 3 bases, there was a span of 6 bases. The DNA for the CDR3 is TGTGCCAGCAGCGAAGGGGACACTGAAGCTTTCTTT. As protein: CASSEGDTEAFF.

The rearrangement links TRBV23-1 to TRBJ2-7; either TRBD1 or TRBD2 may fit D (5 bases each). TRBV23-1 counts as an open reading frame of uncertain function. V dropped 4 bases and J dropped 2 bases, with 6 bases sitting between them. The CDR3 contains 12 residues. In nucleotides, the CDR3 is TGCGCCAGCAGTCGGGACGCCTACGAGCAGTACTTC. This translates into CASSRDAYEQYF.

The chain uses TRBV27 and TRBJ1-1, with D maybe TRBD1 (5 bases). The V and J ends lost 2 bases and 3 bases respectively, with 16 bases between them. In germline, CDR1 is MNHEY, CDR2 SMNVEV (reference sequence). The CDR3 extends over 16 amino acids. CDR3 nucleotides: TGTGCCAGCAGTTTACAGGGATTAGTTGGTTACACTGAAGCTTTCTTT. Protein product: CASSLQGLVGYTEAFF.

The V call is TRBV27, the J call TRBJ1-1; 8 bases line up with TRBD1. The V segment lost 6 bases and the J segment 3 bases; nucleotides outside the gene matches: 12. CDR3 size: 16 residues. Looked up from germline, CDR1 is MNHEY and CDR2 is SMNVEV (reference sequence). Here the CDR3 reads CASRSNPGQGDTEAFF. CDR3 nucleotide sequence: TGTGCCAGCAGATCAAACCCCGGACAGGGTGACACTGAAGCTTTCTTT.

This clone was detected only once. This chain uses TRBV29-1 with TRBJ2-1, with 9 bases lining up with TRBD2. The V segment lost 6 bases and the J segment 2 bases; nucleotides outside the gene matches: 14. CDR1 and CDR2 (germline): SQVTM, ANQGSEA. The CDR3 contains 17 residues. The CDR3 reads CSVDSGSGFRAYNEQFF. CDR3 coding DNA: TGCAGCGTCGATAGCGGGAGTGGTTTTCGGGCCTACAATGAGCAGTTCTTC.

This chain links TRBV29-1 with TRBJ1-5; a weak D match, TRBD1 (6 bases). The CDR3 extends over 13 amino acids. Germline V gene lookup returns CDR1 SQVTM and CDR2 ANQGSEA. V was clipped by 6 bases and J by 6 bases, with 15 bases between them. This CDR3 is CSVSTTGLQPQHF. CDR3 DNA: TGCAGCGTCTCCACAACAGGGCTTCAGCCCCAGCATTTT. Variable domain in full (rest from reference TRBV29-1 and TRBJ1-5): SAVISQKPSRDICQRGTSLTIQCQVDSQVTMMFWYRQQPGQSLTLIATANQGSEATYESGFVIDKFPISRPNLTFSTLTVSNMSPEDSSIYLCSVSTTGLQPQHFGDGTRLSIL.

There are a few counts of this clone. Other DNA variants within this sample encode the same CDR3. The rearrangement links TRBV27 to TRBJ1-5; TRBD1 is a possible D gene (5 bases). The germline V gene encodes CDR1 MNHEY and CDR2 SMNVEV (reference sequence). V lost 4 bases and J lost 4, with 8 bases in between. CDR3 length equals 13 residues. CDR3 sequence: CASSWGGNQPQHF. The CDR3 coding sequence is TGTGCCAGCAGTTGGGGGGGAAATCAGCCCCAGCATTTT.

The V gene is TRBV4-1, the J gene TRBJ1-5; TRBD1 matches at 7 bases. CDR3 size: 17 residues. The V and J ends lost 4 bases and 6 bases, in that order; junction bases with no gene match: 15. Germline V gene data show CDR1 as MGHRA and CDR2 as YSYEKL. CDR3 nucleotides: TGCGCCAGCAGCCCGGACGGAGGGGGCCCGTTCGGTCAGCCCCAGCATTTT. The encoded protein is CASSPDGGGPFGQPQHF.

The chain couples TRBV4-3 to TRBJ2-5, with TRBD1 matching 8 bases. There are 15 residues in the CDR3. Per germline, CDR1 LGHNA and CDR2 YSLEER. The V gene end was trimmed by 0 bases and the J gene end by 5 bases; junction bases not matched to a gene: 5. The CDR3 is CASSQEDRVGETQYF. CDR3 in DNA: TGCGCCAGCAGCCAAGAGGACAGGGTAGGGGAGACCCAGTACTTC.

The CDR3 reads CASSTNSGLYGYTF. The CDR3 nucleotides are TGTGCCAGTAGTACGAATTCCGGCCTATATGGCTACACCTTC. The rearrangement joins TRBV19 to TRBJ1-2; D is unclear. Germline V gene lookup returns CDR1 LNHDA and CDR2 SQIVND (reference sequence). V gave up 4 bases and J gave up 5 bases, with 14 bases separating them. This CDR3 has 14 residues.

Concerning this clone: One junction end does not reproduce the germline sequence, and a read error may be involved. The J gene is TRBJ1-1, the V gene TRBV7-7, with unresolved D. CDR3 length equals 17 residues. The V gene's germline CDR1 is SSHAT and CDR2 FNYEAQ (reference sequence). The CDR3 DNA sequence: TGTGCTAGCAGCCCCGGCCCGGGCCCGGATGGGAACACTGAAGCTTTCTTT. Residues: CASSPGPGPDGNTEAFF.

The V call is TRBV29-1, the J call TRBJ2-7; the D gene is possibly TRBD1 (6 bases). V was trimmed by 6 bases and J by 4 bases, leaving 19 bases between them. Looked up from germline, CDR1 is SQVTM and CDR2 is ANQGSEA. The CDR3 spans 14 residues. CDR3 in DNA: TGCAGCGTAGTAAGTCTGGACAGCGTTTACGAGCAGTACTTC. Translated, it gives CSVVSLDSVYEQYF.

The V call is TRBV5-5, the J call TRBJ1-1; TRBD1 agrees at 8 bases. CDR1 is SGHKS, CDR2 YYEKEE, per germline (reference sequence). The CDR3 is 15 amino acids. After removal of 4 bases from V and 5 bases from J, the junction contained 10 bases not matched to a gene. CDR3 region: CASSNPDRGRTEAFF. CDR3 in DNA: TGTGCCAGCAGCAACCCCGACAGGGGAAGAACTGAAGCTTTCTTT.

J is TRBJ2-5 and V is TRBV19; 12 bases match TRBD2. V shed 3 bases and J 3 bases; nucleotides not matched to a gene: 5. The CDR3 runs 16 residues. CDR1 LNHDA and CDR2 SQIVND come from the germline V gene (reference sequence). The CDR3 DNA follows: TGTGCCAGTAGTATCGGTACTAGCGGGGGGAAAGAGACCCAGTACTTC. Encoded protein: CASSIGTSGGKETQYF.

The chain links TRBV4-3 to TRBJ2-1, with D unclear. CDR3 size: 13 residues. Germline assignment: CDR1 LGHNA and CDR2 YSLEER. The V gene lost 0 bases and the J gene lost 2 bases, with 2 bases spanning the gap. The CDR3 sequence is CASSQEAYNEQFF. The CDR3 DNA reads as TGCGCCAGCAGCCAAGAGGCCTACAATGAGCAGTTCTTC.

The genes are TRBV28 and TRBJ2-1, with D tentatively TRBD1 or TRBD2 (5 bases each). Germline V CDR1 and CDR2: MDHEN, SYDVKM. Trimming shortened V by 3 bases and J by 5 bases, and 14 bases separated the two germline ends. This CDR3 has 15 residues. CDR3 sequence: CASSFFGDAHNEQFF. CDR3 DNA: TGTGCCAGCAGTTTCTTTGGGGACGCGCACAATGAGCAGTTCTTC.

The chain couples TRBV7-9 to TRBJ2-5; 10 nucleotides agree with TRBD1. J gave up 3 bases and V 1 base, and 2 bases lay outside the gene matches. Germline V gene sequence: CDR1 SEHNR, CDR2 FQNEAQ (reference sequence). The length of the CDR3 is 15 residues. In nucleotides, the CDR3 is TGTGCCAGCAGCTTAGGGGGGACAGGGGAAGAGACCCAGTACTTC. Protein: CASSLGGTGEETQYF.